A selection of T cell receptor beta chains follows, all from one sample in a study of T cell changes during pregnancy in multiple sclerosis. Here immunoSEQ multiplex PCR was the method, and the copy in TCRdb shows in-frame clones only, minus some. Of about 75,000 clones listed, 89% are singletons. The specimen was peripheral blood, collected in the first trimester of pregnancy. These receptors all stem from a female donor in good health, enrolled as a control in a pregnancy study. CDR3s include the opening cysteine and the closing phenylalanine or tryptophan. The D gene is left open where the match is weak.

cdr3_aa cdr3_nt j_call v_call d_call
CASSAGQGGNTIYF TGTGCCAGCAGCGCGGGACAGGGGGGAAACACCATATATTTT TRBJ1-3 TRBV7-2 TRBD1
CASSSLTGGAEKLFF TGTGCCAGCAGTTCCCTGACAGGGGGAGCTGAAAAACTGTTTTTT TRBJ1-4 TRBV28 TRBD1
CASSPWEGGTEAFF TGTGCCAGCAGTCCCTGGGAGGGCGGCACTGAAGCTTTCTTT TRBJ1-1 TRBV28 -
CASSPPGSKETQYF TGTGCCAGCAGTCCCCCGGGATCTAAAGAGACCCAGTACTTC TRBJ2-5 TRBV6-5 -
CASSLNGVPGANVLTF TGTGCCAGCAGCTTAAACGGGGTTCCTGGGGCCAACGTCCTGACTTTC TRBJ2-6 TRBV7-9 -
CASGSPLAKSTDTQYF TGTGCTAGTGGTTCCCCCCTAGCGAAGAGTACAGATACGCAGTATTTT TRBJ2-3 TRBV12-5 -
CASSVQPGIGEQFF TGTGCCAGCAGTGTTCAGCCGGGGATAGGGGAGCAGTTCTTC TRBJ2-1 TRBV6-4 -
CASSDNSGMGEQFF TGTGCCAGCAGCGACAATAGTGGTATGGGTGAGCAGTTCTTC TRBJ2-1 TRBV5-6 -
CASCLSGGTEAFF TGTGCCAGCTGCCTATCCGGGGGAACTGAAGCTTTCTTT TRBJ1-1 TRBV7-2 -
CASSLTGEQYF TGTGCCAGCAGCTTAACCGGCGAGCAGTACTTC TRBJ2-7 TRBV7-9 -
CASSRQQMNTEAFF TGTGCCAGCAGTAGACAGCAAATGAACACTGAAGCTTTCTTT TRBJ1-1 TRBV5-4 -
CASSLRRASSYNEQFF TGTGCCAGCAGTTTAAGGCGGGCGAGCTCCTACAATGAGCAGTTCTTC TRBJ2-1 TRBV27 -
CASSLAQANEKLFF TGCGCCAGCAGCTTGGCGCAGGCTAATGAAAAACTGTTTTTT TRBJ1-4 TRBV5-1 -
CASSLRTGGEQFF TGTGCCAGCAGCTTGAGGACAGGTGGTGAGCAGTTCTTC TRBJ2-1 TRBV5-4 TRBD1
CASSFNSYGYTF TGTGCCAGCAGCTTTAATAGCTATGGCTACACCTTC TRBJ1-2 TRBV5-4 -
CASRPARGHYGYTF TGTGCCAGCAGGCCAGCGAGGGGGCACTATGGCTACACCTTC TRBJ1-2 TRBV7-8 TRBD1
CASSLAGSYNEQFF TGTGCCAGCAGTCTAGCGGGATCCTACAATGAGCAGTTCTTC TRBJ2-1 TRBV27 TRBD2
CASSFQRLLNTEAFF TGTGCCAGCAGCTTCCAAAGACTCTTGAACACTGAAGCTTTCTTT TRBJ1-1 TRBV13 -
CASSIPLNEQFF TGTGCCAGTAGTATACCCCTGAATGAGCAGTTCTTC TRBJ2-1 TRBV19 -
CASSILSGNTEAFF TGTGCCAGTAGTATTCTATCGGGGAACACTGAAGCTTTCTTT TRBJ1-1 TRBV19 -